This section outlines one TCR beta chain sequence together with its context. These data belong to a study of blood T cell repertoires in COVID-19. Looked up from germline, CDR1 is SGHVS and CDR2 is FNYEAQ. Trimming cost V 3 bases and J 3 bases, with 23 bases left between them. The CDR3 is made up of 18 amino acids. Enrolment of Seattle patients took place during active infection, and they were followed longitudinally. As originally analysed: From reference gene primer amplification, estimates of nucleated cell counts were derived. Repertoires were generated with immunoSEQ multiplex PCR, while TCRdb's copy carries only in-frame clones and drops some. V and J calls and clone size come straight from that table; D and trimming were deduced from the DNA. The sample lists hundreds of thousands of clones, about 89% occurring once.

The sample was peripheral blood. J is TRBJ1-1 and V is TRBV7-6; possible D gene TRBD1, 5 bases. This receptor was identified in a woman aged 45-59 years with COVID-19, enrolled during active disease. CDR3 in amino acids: CASSLANPGKGVDTEAFF. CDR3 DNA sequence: TGTGCCAGCAGCTTGGCGAACCCAGGGAAGGGTGTGGACACTGAAGCTTTCTTT.